Listed here are 10 T cell receptor beta chains from one sample, sequenced in a study of tumor-infiltrating lymphocytes in primary liver carcinoma. In addition to blood RNA drawn from unsorted whole blood, germline DNA was extracted. Production of TCR beta cDNA used about 500 ng total RNA together with a constant-region primer. Researchers made the TCR beta libraries by running three nested multiplex PCR rounds with slightly modified ARM-PCR. PCR rounds one and two used TRBV1-TRBV30 forward primers with a C-beta reverse primer for around 11 cycles each. MiXCR was run by TCRdb on the multiplex PCR reads, yielding one entry per CDR3 protein. This sample carries 200,000 or so distinct CDR3 sequences, approximately 65% of them seen once, and the ten largest clones take 7% to 8.5%. The specimen was peripheral blood. The receptors were sampled from a woman aged 60-75 years with primary liver carcinoma and hepatitis B virus infection.

Note on this clonotype: The junction departs from the called germline gene at one end, perhaps through a read error. The chain employs TRBV29-1 and TRBJ2-6, with TRBD1 as a possible D gene (6 bases). CDR3 length: 16 amino acids. Germline CDR1 is SQVTM and CDR2 is ANQGSEA. The CDR3 region has the DNA TGCAGCGTTGGAGATAGGACAGCGACTGGGGGCAACGTCCTGACTTTC. Translation: CSVGDRTATGGNVLTF.

This clonotype was seen many times. The rearrangement links TRBV6-1 to TRBJ1-4; tentative D call: TRBD1 (6 bases). Trimming removed 0 bases at V and 0 bases at J, with 14 bases between. Germline CDR1 MNHNS, CDR2 SASEGT. CDR3 size: 18 residues. This CDR3 reads CASSEAGTGTSTNEKLFF. The CDR3, as DNA: TGTGCCAGCAGTGAAGCTGGTACAGGGACCTCAACTAATGAAAAACTGTTTTTT.

As concerns this clonotype: It may be a read error: a sequence one base away is much more abundant. The CDR3 DNA follows: TGCGCCAGCCATTGGACAGGGAGGTTTAACGAGACCCAGTACTTC. It codes for CASHWTGRFNETQYF. This chain joins TRBV5-1 and TRBJ2-5; 8 nucleotides agree with TRBD1. This CDR3 is 15 amino acids long. Trimming at V came to 7 bases and at J to 5 bases, leaving 13 bases not matched to a gene. CDR1 is SGHRS and CDR2 is YFSETQ in the germline V gene.

This clonotype was detected many times. CDR3 in amino acids: CASSRLGATGANVLTF. As DNA, the CDR3 is TGTGCCAGCAGCAGACTCGGGGCTACTGGGGCCAACGTCCTGACTTTC. This chain connects TRBV4-2 to TRBJ2-6; tentatively, D is TRBD1 or TRBD2 (5 bases each). The germline V gene encodes CDR1 LGHNA and CDR2 YNFKEQ. The CDR3 length is 16 residues. V was pared by 5 bases and J by 2 bases, with 13 bases between.

Concerning this clonotype itself: One end of the junction varies from germline; a read error may be responsible. This sequence joins TRBV6-2 or TRBV6-3 and TRBJ2-1; 10 bases are a match to TRBD1. Germline CDR1 and CDR2: MNHEY and SVGEGT. The CDR3 length is 17 residues. DNA for the CDR3: TGTGCCAGCAGTTGCCTTATAGGGGACAGGGGTCACAATGATCAGTTTTTC. Translated, it gives CASSCLIGDRGHNDQFF.

Of note for this clonotype: Sequence at one end of the junction differs from germline and may be a read error. This chain links TRBV4-1 with TRBJ2-1; 10 bases line up with TRBD2. The CDR3 extends over 15 amino acids. Germline V gives CDR1 MGHRA, CDR2 YSYEKL. Here the CDR3 reads CASGGVGGSYNGQFF. CDR3 sequence (DNA): TGTGCCAGCGGGGGGGTCGGCGGATCCTACAATGGGCAGTTCTTC.

This clonotype has a single count. The genes are TRBV11-2 and TRBJ2-1; D gene unclear. V dropped 2 bases and J dropped 3 bases, with 11 bases sitting between them. CDR3 length equals 15 residues. The germline V gene encodes CDR1 SGHAT and CDR2 FQNNGV. The CDR3 bases are TGTGCCAGCAGCTTATACGCATCTTTCTACAATGAGCAGTTCTTC. Translated: CASSLYASFYNEQFF.

This clonotype has ten or more counts. This chain uses TRBV28 with TRBJ2-3, with 12 nucleotides matching TRBD2. CDR3 length: 14 amino acids. Germline CDR1 is MDHEN and CDR2 is SYDVKM. J was trimmed by 4 bases and V by 7 bases; bases with no gene match: 3. CDR3 DNA: TGTGCCAGCACGACTAGCGGGAGAGCAGATACGCAGTATTTT. This sequence encodes CASTTSGRADTQYF.

Concerning this clonotype itself: This could be a read error, since a much larger clone is one nucleotide away. Lacking the conserved final phenylalanine or tryptophan, this CDR3 likely reflects a read error. This chain connects TRBV4-2 to TRBJ2-7; unclear D gene. V was trimmed by 0 bases and J by 3 bases, leaving 6 bases between them. Germline CDR1 LGHNA, CDR2 YNFKEQ. The CDR3 extends over 13 amino acids. The chain's CDR3 is CASSQDRNYEQYI. CDR3 nucleotide sequence: TGTGCCAGCAGCCAAGACAGGAACTACGAGCAGTACATC.

This clonotype has ten or more counts. V usage is TRBV4-1 and J usage is TRBJ2-7, with TRBD1 identical over 10 bases. The CDR3 has 17 amino acids. The V and J ends lost 0 bases and 3 bases, in that order; junction bases with no gene match: 8. The V gene's germline CDR1 is MGHRA and CDR2 YSYEKL. CDR3 in amino acids: CASSQEEPGQGIYEQYF. CDR3 bases: TGCGCCAGCAGCCAAGAAGAACCGGGACAGGGGATCTACGAGCAGTACTTC.